This paragraph covers one T cell receptor (beta chain) sequence. The antigen remains undetermined. Healthy HIV-negative adults without recent acute infections or vaccinations served as donors. Here immunoSEQ multiplex PCR was the method, and the copy in TCRdb shows in-frame clones only, minus some. The table lists fewer than 2.5 million clones, 80% to 95% of them singletons, with about 0.38% in the top ten. Germline V gives CDR1 KGHSH, CDR2 LQKENI. After removal of 2 bases from V and 3 bases from J, the junction contained 7 bases not matched to a gene. The CDR3 sequence is 17 residues long. This sample was taken from a study of shared clonotypes between healthy human individuals. General study results and limits: The expectation was that sequencing depth would affect clonotype sharing among donors.

J is TRBJ2-3 and V is TRBV18, with TRBD2 matching over 11 bases. The specimen was naive CD4+ T cells from PBMCs. As to subset: CD45RA+ positively selected. This TCR was recovered from a young man in good health. Some clones in this sample may be carry-over from other donors' samples. CDR3 protein: CASSPFTSGSGTDTQYF. CDR3 DNA sequence: TGTGCCAGCTCACCATTCACTAGCGGGAGTGGTACAGATACGCAGTATTTT.